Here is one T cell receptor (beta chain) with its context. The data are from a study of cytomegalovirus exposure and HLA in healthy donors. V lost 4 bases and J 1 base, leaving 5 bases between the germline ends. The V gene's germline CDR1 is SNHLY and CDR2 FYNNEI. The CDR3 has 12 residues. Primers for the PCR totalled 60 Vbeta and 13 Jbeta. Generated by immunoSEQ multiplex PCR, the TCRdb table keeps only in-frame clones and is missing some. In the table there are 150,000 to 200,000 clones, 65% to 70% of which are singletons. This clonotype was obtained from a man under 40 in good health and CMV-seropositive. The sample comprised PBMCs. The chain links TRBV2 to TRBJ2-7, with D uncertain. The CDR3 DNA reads TGTGCCAGCAGTGGTAGTTCCTACGAGCAGTACTTC. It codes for CASSGSSYEQYF.